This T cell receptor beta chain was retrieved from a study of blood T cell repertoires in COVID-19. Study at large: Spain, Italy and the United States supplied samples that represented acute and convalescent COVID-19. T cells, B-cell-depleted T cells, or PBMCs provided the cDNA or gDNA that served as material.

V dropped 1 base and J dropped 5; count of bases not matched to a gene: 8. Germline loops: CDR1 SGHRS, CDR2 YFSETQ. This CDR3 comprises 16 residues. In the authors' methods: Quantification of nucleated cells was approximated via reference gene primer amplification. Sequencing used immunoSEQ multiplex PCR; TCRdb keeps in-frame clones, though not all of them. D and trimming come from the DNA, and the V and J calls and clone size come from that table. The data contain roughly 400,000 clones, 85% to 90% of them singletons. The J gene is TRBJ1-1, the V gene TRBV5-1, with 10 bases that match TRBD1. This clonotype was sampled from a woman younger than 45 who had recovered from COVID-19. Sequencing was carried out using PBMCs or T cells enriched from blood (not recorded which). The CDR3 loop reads CASSLTDRGQSTEAFF. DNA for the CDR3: TGCGCCAGCAGCTTGACCGACAGGGGGCAGAGTACTGAAGCTTTCTTT.